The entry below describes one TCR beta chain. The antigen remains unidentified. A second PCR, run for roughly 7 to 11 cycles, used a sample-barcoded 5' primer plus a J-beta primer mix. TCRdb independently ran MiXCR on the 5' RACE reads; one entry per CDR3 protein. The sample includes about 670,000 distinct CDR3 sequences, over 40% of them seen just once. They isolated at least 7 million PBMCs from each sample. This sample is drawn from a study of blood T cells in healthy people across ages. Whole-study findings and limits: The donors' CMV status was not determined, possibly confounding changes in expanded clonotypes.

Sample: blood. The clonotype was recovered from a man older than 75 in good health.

DNA for the CDR3: TGTGCCAGCAGCTTAGCTTGGCAGTACACTGAAGCTTTCTTT. Translating gives CASSLAWQYTEAFF. The chain couples TRBV7-2 to TRBJ1-1; no firm D call. The CDR3 sequence is 14 residues long. CDR1 is SGHTA and CDR2 is FQGNSA in the germline V gene. V lost 0 bases and J lost 3, with 8 bases in between.